One sample yielded the 18 T cell receptor beta chains listed below, sequenced in a study of T cell responses to AZD1222 COVID-19 vaccine. Sequencing was performed with immunoSEQ multiplex PCR; in TCRdb, only in-frame clones are kept and a portion is missing. The sample lists 100,000 to 120,000 clones; around 83% were seen once. The sample consisted of peripheral blood, taken on day 0 of AZD1222 vaccination. Receptor source: an adult in good health.

V usage is TRBV6-5 and J usage is TRBJ1-2, with 10 bases lining up with TRBD1. The CDR3 runs to 16 residues. Trimming at V came to 0 bases and at J to 4 bases, leaving 5 bases not matched to a gene. Germline CDR1 MNHEY, CDR2 SVGAGI. DNA of the CDR3: TGTGCCAGCAGTTACTCGGGACAGGGGATGGGCTATGGCTACACCTTC. As protein: CASSYSGQGMGYGYTF.

On this clone: Compared with germline, one end of the junction differs, possibly owing to a read error. The chain joins TRBV7-9 to TRBJ2-7; TRBD1 agrees at 9 bases. The length of the CDR3 is 11 residues. The germline V gene encodes CDR1 SEHNR and CDR2 FQNEAQ (reference sequence). The CDR3 region is CASSRGQGLNF. DNA of the CDR3: TGTGCCAGCAGCCGGGGACAGGGACTAAACTTC.

The J gene is TRBJ1-2, the V gene TRBV6-5; no clear D. Germline values: CDR1 MNHEY, CDR2 SVGAGI. Trimming pared 8 bases from V and 4 bases from J, leaving 17 bases between. The length of the CDR3 is 14 residues. DNA for the CDR3: TGTGCCAGCTACTCGTTGTCTGGTGTCTATGGCTACACCTTC. Its protein is CASYSLSGVYGYTF.

This chain joins TRBV4-2 and TRBJ2-2; D might be TRBD2 (5 bases). This CDR3 spans 15 amino acids. Deletions cut 4 bases from V and 4 bases from J, with 13 bases between. The germline V gene encodes CDR1 LGHNA and CDR2 YNFKEQ. For the CDR3, the DNA is TGTGCCAGCAGCCCTCAGGCGGGCCTCACCGGGGAGCTGTTTTTT. Translated, it gives CASSPQAGLTGELFF.

The chain couples TRBV9 to TRBJ1-1, with TRBD1 identical over 7 bases. This CDR3 spans 16 amino acids. Germline V lookup: CDR1 SGDLS, CDR2 YYNGEE. Trimming cost V 3 bases and J 0 bases; bases outside gene matches: 8. The CDR3 spells CASSGPGQRMNTEAFF. CDR3 bases: TGTGCCAGCAGCGGCCCGGGACAGCGAATGAACACTGAAGCTTTCTTT.

The rearrangement joins TRBV9 to TRBJ2-7; D might be TRBD1 (6 bases). Trimming left V 0 bases short and J 0 bases short, with 7 bases between. The V gene's germline CDR1 is SGDLS and CDR2 YYNGEE. There are 14 residues in the CDR3. CDR3 bases: TGTGCCAGCAGCGTAGAGGACAGCTCCTACGAGCAGTACTTC. It codes for CASSVEDSSYEQYF.

CDR3 sequence: CASLGRGPEAFF. Written as DNA, the CDR3 is TGTGCCAGCCTTGGTAGGGGCCCTGAAGCTTTCTTT. The V call is TRBV12-3 or TRBV12-4, the J call TRBJ1-1; perhaps TRBD1 as D (5 bases). There are 12 residues in the CDR3. The ends were cut back, 8 bases at V and 6 bases at J, with 13 bases in the middle.

J is TRBJ1-5 and V is TRBV2; no reliable D call. CDR1 is SNHLY and CDR2 is FYNNEI in the germline V gene. Trimming left V 6 bases short and J 5 bases short, with 11 bases between. This CDR3 contains 13 residues. The chain's CDR3 is CASRRAIYQPQHF. The CDR3 region has the DNA TGTGCCAGCAGGAGGGCCATCTATCAGCCCCAGCATTTT.

This clone has just a few counts. The V gene is TRBV7-9, the J gene TRBJ1-1, with TRBD1 identical over 7 bases. Unmatched junction bases numbered 2, after V lost 3 bases and J lost 7 bases. Germline CDR1 reads SEHNR; CDR2 reads FQNEAQ (reference sequence). The length of the CDR3 is 12 residues. Here the CDR3 reads CASSFGTVEAFF. CDR3 in DNA: TGTGCCAGCAGCTTCGGGACAGTTGAAGCTTTCTTT.

This clone occurred once. V is TRBV7-3 and J is TRBJ2-3; 8 positions agree with TRBD2. This CDR3 is 16 amino acids long. The V and J ends lost 3 bases and 0 bases, in that order; junction bases with no gene match: 5. Germline lookup yields CDR1 SGHTA and CDR2 FQGTGA. The CDR3 loop reads CASSLNSGASTDTQYF. In nucleotides, the CDR3 is TGTGCCAGCAGCTTGAATAGCGGGGCTAGCACAGATACGCAGTATTTT.

The rearrangement joins TRBV4-2 to TRBJ1-6; no clear D. CDR1 is LGHNA and CDR2 is YNFKEQ in the germline V gene. The CDR3 totals 18 residues. Deletions cut 0 bases from V and 7 bases from J, with 19 bases between. CDR3 bases: TGTGCCAGCAGCCAAGACCGAGCGAGGGAGTTGGCCAATTCACCCCTCCACTTT. This translates into CASSQDRARELANSPLHF.

The chain combines TRBV5-6 with TRBJ2-1; D is uncertain. With 4 bases removed from V and 7 bases from J, the gap between germline ends came to 12 bases. The CDR3 consists of 13 residues. Germline values: CDR1 SGHDT, CDR2 YYEEEE. CDR3 amino acids: CASSPGRRNEQFF. CDR3 DNA: TGTGCCAGCAGCCCCGGTAGGCGGAATGAGCAGTTCTTC.

The chain is built from TRBV28 and TRBJ1-2; D perhaps matches TRBD1 (5 bases). Germline-derived CDR1 and CDR2 are MDHEN and SYDVKM. The germline V and J ends were trimmed by 3 bases and 8 bases, with 16 bases remaining between them. This CDR3 is 14 amino acids long. CDR3 in amino acids: CASSFPTDGGGYTF. In DNA, the CDR3 is TGTGCCAGCAGTTTCCCTACTGACGGGGGAGGCTACACCTTC.

The chain has TRBV19 and TRBJ1-6; D might be TRBD1 (6 bases). The germline gives CDR1 LNHDA, CDR2 SQIVND (reference sequence). The V and J ends lost 4 bases and 10 bases respectively, with 8 bases between them. The CDR3 loop spans 12 amino acids. Written as DNA, the CDR3 is TGTGCCAGTAGTAGGACAGAGTCACCCCTCCACTTT. It yields the protein CASSRTESPLHF.

The rearrangement joins TRBV28 to TRBJ1-5; D call uncertain. The length of the CDR3 is 12 residues. V gave up 5 bases and J gave up 4 bases, with 6 bases separating them. CDR1 is MDHEN and CDR2 is SYDVKM in the germline V gene. This CDR3 is CASSTENQPQHF. The CDR3, as DNA: TGTGCCAGCAGTACCGAGAATCAGCCCCAGCATTTT.

This clone was counted a single time. This rearrangement joins TRBV6-2 or TRBV6-3 to TRBJ1-5, with D possibly being TRBD1 (5 bases). Germline CDR1 reads MNHEY; CDR2 reads SVGEGT. V was trimmed by 4 bases and J by 5 bases, leaving 15 bases between them. The CDR3 has 15 amino acids. CDR3 bases: TGTGCCAGCAGTTTCACCGGGACGGACTATCAGCCCCAGCATTTT. It translates to CASSFTGTDYQPQHF.

V is TRBV5-1 and J is TRBJ2-5; no firm D call. Trimming removed 0 bases at V and 1 base at J, with 7 bases between. The CDR3 extends over 14 amino acids. Germline CDR1 and CDR2: SGHRS and YFSETQ. CDR3 loop: CASSLGRPQETQYF. CDR3 DNA: TGCGCCAGCAGCTTGGGCAGGCCCCAAGAGACCCAGTACTTC.

The V gene is TRBV11-1, the J gene TRBJ2-4, with unresolved D. V was pared by 6 bases and J by 6 bases, with 12 bases between. This CDR3 is 13 amino acids long. Germline CDR1 SGHAT, CDR2 FQDESV (reference sequence). CDR3 loop: CASSKRVGNIQYF. The CDR3 bases are TGTGCCAGCAGTAAAAGGGTTGGAAACATTCAGTACTTC. The entire variable domain, with the rest obtained from reference TRBV11-1 and TRBJ2-4, is as follows: EAEVAQSPRYKITEKSQAVAFWCDPISGHATLYWYRQILGQGPELLVQFQDESVVDDSQLPKDRFSAERLKGVDSTLKIQPAELGDSAMYLCASSKRVGNIQYFGAGTRLSVL.